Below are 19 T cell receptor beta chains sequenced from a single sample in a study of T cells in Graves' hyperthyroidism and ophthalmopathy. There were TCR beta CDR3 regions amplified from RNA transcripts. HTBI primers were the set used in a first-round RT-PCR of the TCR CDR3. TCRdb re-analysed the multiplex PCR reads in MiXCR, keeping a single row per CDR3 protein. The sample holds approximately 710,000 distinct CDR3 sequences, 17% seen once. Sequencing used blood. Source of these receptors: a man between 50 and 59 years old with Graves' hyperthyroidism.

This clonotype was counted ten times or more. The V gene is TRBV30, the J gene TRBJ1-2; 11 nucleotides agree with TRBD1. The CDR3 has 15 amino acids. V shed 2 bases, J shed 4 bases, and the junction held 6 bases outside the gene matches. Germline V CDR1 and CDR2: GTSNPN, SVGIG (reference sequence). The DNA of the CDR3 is TGTGCCTGGAGTTCGGACAGGGGGCATGGCTATGGCTACACCTTC. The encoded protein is CAWSSDRGHGYGYTF.

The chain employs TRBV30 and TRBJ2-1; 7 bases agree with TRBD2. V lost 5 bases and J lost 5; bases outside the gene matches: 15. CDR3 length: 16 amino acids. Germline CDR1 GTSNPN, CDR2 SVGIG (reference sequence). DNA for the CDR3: TGTGCCTGGCTCCGCCCTACACCTAGCGGAGACAATGAGCAGTTCTTC. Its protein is CAWLRPTPSGDNEQFF.

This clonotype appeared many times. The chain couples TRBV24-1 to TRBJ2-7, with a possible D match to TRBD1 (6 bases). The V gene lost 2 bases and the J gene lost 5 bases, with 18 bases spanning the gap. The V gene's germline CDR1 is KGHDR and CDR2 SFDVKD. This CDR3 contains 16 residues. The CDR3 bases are TGTGCCACCAGTGATTCCGGTTCGGGCAGGGGCGACGAGCAGTACTTC. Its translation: CATSDSGSGRGDEQYF.

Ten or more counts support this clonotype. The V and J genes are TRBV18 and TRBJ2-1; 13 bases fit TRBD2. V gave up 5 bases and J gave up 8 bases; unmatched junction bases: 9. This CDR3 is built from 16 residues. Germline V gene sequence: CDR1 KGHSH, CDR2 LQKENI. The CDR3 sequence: CASSFTGTSGMDEQFF. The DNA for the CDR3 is TGTGCCAGCTCATTTACAGGGACTAGCGGGATGGATGAGCAGTTCTTC. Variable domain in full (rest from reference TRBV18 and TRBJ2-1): NAGVMQNPRHLVRRRGQEARLRCSPMKGHSHVYWYRQLPEEGLKFMVYLQKENIIDESGMPKERFSAEFPKEGPSILRIQQVVRGDSAAYFCASSFTGTSGMDEQFFGPGTRLTVL.

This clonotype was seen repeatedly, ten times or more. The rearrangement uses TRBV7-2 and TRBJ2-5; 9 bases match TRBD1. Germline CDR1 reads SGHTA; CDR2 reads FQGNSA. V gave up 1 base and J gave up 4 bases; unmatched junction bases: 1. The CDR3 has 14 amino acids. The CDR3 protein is CASSLVQGAETQYF. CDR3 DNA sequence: TGTGCCAGCAGCTTAGTACAGGGGGCAGAGACCCAGTACTTC.

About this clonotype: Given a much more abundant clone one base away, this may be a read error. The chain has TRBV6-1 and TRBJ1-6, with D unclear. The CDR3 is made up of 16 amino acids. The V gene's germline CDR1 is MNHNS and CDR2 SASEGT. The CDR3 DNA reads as TGTGCCAGCAGTCTTAATGGATACGATAGTAATTCACCCCTCTACTTT. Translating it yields CASSLNGYDSNSPLYF.

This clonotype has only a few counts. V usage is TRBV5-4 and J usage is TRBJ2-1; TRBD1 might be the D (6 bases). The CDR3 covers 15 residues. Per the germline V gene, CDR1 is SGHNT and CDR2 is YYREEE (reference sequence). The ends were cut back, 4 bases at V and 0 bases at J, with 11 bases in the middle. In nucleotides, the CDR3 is TGTGCCAGCAGCGCCACAGGGATCTCCTACAATGAGCAGTTCTTC. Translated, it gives CASSATGISYNEQFF.

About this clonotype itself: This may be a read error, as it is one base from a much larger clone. CDR3 protein: CAGSSDDGYEQYF. In nucleotides, the CDR3 is TGTGCCGGCAGCTCGGACGACGGCTACGAGCAGTACTTC. The gene calls are TRBV7-8 and TRBJ2-7; D gene ambiguous. This CDR3 contains 13 residues. The germline V gene has CDR1 SGHVS and CDR2 FQNEAQ.

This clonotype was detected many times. The CDR3 sequence is CASSSLGPLNQPQHF. For the CDR3, the DNA is TGTGCCAGCAGCTCCTTGGGACCCTTAAATCAGCCCCAGCATTTT. The chain is built from TRBV7-2 and TRBJ1-5; maybe TRBD1 (5 bases). V was cut by 4 bases and J by 4 bases, with 14 bases left in between. Germline CDR1 is SGHTA and CDR2 is FQGNSA. This CDR3 is 15 amino acids long.

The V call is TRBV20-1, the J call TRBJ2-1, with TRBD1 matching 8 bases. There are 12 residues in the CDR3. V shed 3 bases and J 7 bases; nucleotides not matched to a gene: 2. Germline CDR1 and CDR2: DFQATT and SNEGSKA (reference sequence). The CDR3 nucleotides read TGCAGTGCTAGGTGGACAGGGAATGAGCAGTTCTTC. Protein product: CSARWTGNEQFF.

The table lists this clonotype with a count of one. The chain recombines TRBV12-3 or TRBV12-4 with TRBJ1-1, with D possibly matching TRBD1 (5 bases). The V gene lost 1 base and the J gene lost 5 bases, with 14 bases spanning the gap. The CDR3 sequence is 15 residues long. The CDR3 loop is CASSLDEGQSTEAFF. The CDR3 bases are TGTGCCAGCAGTTTAGATGAGGGGCAGAGTACTGAAGCTTTCTTT.

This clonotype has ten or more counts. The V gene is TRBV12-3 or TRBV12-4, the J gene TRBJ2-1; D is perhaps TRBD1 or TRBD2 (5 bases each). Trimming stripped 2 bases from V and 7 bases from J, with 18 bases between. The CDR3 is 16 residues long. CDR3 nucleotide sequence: TGTGCCAGCAGTTTAATTTGGGGGTTGCGCCGGAATGAGCAGTTCTTC. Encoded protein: CASSLIWGLRRNEQFF.

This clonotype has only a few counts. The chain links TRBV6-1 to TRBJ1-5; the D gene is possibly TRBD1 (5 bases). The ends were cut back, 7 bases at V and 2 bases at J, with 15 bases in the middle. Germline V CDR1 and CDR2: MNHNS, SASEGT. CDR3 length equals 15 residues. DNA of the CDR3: TGTGCCAGCACCTGGGGGGGTGGAGGCAATCAGCCCCAGCATTTT. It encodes CASTWGGGGNQPQHF.

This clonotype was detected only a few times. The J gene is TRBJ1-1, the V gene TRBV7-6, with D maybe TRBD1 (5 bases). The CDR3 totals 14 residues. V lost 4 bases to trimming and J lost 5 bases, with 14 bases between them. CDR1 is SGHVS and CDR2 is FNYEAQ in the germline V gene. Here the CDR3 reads CASSSLGRETEAFF. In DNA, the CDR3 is TGTGCCAGCAGCTCCCTCGGCAGGGAGACTGAAGCTTTCTTT.

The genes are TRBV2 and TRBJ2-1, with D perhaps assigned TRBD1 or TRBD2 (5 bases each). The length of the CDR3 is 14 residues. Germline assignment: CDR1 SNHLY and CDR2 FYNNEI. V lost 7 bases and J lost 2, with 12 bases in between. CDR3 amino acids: CASMGENTYNEQFF. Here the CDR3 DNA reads TGTGCCAGCATGGGGGAGAACACCTACAATGAGCAGTTCTTC.

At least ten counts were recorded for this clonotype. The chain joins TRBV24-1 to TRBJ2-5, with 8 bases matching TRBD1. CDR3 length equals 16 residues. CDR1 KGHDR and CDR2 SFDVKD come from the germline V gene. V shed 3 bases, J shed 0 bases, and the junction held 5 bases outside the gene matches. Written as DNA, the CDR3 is TGTGCCACCAGTGATGTCGGACAGGGCTACCAAGAGACCCAGTACTTC. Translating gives CATSDVGQGYQETQYF.

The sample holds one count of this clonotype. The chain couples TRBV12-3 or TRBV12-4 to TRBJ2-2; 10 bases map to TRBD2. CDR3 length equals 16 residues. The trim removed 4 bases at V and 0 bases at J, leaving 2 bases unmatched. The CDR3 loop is CASSWTSGSNTGELFF. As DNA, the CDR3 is TGTGCCAGCAGTTGGACTAGCGGATCGAACACCGGGGAGCTGTTTTTT.

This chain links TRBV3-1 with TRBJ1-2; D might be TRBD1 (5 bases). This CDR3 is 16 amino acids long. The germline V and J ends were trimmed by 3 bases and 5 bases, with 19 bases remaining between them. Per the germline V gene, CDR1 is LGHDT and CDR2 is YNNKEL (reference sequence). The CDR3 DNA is TGTGCCAGCAGCCAGGGAAGATTTGGGACGCAATATGGCTACACCTTC. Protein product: CASSQGRFGTQYGYTF. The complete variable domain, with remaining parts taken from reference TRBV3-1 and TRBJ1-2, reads DTAVSQTPKYLVTQMGNDKSIKCEQNLGHDTMYWYKQDSKKFLKIMFSYNNKELIINETVPNRFSPKSPDKAHLNLHINSLELGDSAVYFCASSQGRFGTQYGYTFGSGTRLTVV.

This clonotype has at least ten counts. CDR3 nucleotides: TGTGCCAGCTCACGTTCCCGGGGAGGAACCTACGAGCAGTACTTC. It codes for CASSRSRGGTYEQYF. The chain has TRBV18 and TRBJ2-7, with a tentative D call TRBD2 (6 bases). Trimming pared 4 bases from V and 2 bases from J, leaving 15 bases between. CDR3 length: 15 residues. Germline values: CDR1 KGHSH, CDR2 LQKENI.